This TCR beta chain was sequenced in a study of cytomegalovirus exposure and HLA in healthy donors. With respect to this clone: Antigen specificity is unknown.

Vbeta (60) and Jbeta (13) primers were used in the PCR. The data were produced by immunoSEQ multiplex PCR, yet TCRdb's version contains in-frame clones alone and is incomplete. This repertoire shows about 140,000 clones, roughly 80% found once; its top ten account for around 1.5%. Germline-derived CDR1 and CDR2 are SEHNR and FQNEAQ (reference sequence). The length of the CDR3 is 14 residues. With V trimmed by 1 base and J by 8 bases, 4 bases remained unmatched. Study-wide results and caveats: Several of the most significant clusters were apparently associated with common viral pathogens in a later analysis. One variant, a missense change in DCLRE1C, was linked in a later analysis to TCR beta V- and J-gene trimming.

The receptor was derived from a female donor in good health and CMV-seronegative. The material sequenced was PBMCs. The chain couples TRBV7-9 to TRBJ1-5; 8 bases agree with TRBD1. The CDR3 protein is CASSLGTGWEPQHF. The CDR3 DNA reads as TGTGCCAGCAGCTTAGGGACAGGGTGGGAGCCCCAGCATTTT.